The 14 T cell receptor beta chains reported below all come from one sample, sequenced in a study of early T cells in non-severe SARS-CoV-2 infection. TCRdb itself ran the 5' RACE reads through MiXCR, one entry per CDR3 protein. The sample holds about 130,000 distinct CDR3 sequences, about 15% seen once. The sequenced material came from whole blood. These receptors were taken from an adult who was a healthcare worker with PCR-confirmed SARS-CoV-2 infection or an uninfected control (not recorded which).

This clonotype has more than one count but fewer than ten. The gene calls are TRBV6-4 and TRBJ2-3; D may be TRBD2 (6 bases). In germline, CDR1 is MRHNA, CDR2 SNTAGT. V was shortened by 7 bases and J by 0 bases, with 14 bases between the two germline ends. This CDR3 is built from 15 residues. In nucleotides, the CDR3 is TGTGCCAGCATCGGACGGGGGTCTAGCACAGATACGCAGTATTTT. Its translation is CASIGRGSSTDTQYF.

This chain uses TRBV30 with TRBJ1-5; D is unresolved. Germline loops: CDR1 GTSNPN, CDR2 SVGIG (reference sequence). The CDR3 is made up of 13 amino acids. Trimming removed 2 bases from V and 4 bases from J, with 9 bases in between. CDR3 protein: CAWSQLGNQPQHF. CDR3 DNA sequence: TGTGCCTGGAGTCAGCTGGGGAATCAGCCCCAGCATTTT. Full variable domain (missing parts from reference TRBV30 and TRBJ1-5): SQTIHQWPATLVQPVGSPLSLECTVEGTSNPNLYWYRQAAGRGLQLLFYSVGIGQISSEVPQNLSASRPQDRQFILSSKKLLLSDSGFYLCAWSQLGNQPQHFGDGTRLSIL.

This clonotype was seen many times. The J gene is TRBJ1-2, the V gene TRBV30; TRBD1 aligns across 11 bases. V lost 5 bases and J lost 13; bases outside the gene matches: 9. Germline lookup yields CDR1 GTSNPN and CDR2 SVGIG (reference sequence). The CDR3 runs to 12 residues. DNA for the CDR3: TGTGCCTGGGATGGGACAGGGGGATTTATCACCTTC. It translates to CAWDGTGGFITF.

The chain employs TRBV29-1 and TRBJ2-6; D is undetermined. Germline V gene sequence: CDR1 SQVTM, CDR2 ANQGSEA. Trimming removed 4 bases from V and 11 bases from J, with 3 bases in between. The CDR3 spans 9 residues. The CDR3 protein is CSVVDVLTF. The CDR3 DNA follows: TGCAGCGTTGTAGACGTCCTGACTTTC.

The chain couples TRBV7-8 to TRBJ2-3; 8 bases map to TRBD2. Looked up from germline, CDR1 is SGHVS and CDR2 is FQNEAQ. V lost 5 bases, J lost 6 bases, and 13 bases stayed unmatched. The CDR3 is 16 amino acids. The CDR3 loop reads CASSRPGGGISDTQYF. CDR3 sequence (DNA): TGTGCCAGCAGCCGCCCGGGAGGGGGAATTTCGGATACGCAGTATTTT.

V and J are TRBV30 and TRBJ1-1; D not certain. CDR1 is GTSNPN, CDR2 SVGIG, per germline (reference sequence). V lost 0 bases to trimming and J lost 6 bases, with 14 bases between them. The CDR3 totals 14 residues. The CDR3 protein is CAWSVLRTVAEAFF. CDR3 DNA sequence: TGTGCCTGGAGTGTACTCCGTACCGTTGCTGAAGCTTTCTTT.

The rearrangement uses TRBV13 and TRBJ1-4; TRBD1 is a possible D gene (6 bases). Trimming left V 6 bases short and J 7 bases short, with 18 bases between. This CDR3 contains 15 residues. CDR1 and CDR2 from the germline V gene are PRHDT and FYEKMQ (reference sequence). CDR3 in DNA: TGTGCCAGCAGACTTGGAGGGGGGCGCGGTGAAAAACTGTTTTTT. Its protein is CASRLGGGRGEKLFF.

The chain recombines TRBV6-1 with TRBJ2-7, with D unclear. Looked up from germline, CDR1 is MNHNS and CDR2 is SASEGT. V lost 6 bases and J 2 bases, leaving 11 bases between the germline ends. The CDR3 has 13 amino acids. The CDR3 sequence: CASRETQTYEQYF. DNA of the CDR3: TGTGCCAGCAGGGAGACACAGACCTACGAGCAGTACTTC.

CDR3: CSVGMAGLRANYGYTF. The CDR3 coding sequence is TGCAGCGTTGGAATGGCAGGGCTCCGGGCTAACTATGGCTACACCTTC. J is TRBJ1-2 and V is TRBV29-1, with D perhaps matching TRBD1 (5 bases). Looked up from germline, CDR1 is SQVTM and CDR2 is ANQGSEA. The CDR3 has 16 amino acids. The V and J ends lost 4 bases and 0 bases respectively, with 18 bases between them.

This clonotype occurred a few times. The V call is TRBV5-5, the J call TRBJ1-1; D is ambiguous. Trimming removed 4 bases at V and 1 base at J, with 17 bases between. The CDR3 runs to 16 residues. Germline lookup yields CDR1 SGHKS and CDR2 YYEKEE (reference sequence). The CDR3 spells CASSQTRLVTNTEAFF. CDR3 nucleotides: TGTGCCAGCAGCCAAACCCGACTGGTTACGAACACTGAAGCTTTCTTT.

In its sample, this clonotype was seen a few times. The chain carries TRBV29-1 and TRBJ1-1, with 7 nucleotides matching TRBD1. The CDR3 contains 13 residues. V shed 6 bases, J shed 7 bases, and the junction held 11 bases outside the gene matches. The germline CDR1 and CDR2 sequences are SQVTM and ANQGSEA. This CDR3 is CSVGAGQTFEAFF. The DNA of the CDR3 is TGCAGCGTGGGCGCGGGACAGACATTTGAAGCTTTCTTT.

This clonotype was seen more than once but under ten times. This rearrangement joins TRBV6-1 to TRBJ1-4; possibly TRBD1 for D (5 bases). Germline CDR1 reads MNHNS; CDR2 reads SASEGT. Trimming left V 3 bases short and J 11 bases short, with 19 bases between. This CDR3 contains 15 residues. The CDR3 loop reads CASSDFDGAEGKLFF. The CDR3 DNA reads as TGTGCCAGCAGTGATTTCGACGGCGCGGAGGGGAAACTGTTTTTT.

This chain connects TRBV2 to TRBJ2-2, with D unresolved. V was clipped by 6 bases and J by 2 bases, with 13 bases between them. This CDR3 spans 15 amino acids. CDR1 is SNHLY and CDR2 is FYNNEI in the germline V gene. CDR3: CASRARAINTGELFF. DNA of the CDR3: TGTGCCAGCAGAGCACGGGCGATAAACACCGGGGAGCTGTTTTTT.

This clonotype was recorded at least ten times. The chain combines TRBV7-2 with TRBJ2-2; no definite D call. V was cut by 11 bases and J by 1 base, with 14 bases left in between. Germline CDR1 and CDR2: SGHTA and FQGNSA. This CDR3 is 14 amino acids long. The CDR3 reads CADSLSQNTGELFF. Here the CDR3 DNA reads TGTGCCGATTCCTTAAGCCAGAACACCGGGGAGCTGTTTTTT. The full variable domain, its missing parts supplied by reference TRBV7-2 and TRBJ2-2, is GAGVSQSPSNKVTEKGKDVELRCDPISGHTALYWYRQSLGQGLEFLIYFQGNSAPDKSGLPSDRFSAERTGGSVSTLTIQRTQQEDSAVYLCADSLSQNTGELFFGEGSRLTVL.